These T cell receptor beta chains were read from a single sample in a study of control samples from healthy donors and cancer patients. Sequencing was performed with immunoSEQ multiplex PCR; in TCRdb, only in-frame clones are kept and a portion is missing. Counted here are 98,000 or so clones, roughly three quarters occurring once; the ten biggest clones make up roughly a tenth. Sequenced material: blood. These receptor sequences come from a woman under 40 in good health. Each CDR3 is given with its conserved first and last residue. D genes are given only for firm matches. Rows give clone size only sometimes, using once, few, many, or a class for an expanded clone.

j_call: TRBJ1-3
d_call: TRBD1
clone_size: -
v_call: TRBV9
cdr3_nt: TGTGCCAGCAGCGGAGGGTGGGACAGTAGGAACACCATATATTTT
cdr3_aa: CASSGGWDSRNTIYF

j_call: TRBJ2-5
d_call: TRBD1
clone_size: -
v_call: TRBV6-5
cdr3_nt: TGTGCCAGCAGGAACGAAGGGGGCAGGCAGACCCAGTACTTC
cdr3_aa: CASRNEGGRQTQYF

j_call: TRBJ2-5
d_call: TRBD2
clone_size: -
v_call: TRBV6-6
cdr3_nt: TGTGCCAGCGAAAGCGGGGGTCCGGGGGAGACCCAGTACTTC
cdr3_aa: CASESGGPGETQYF

j_call: TRBJ2-1
d_call: TRBD2
clone_size: -
v_call: TRBV6-1
cdr3_nt: TGTGCCAGCAGTGAATTTGGAAAGAAGCGGGGTGAGCAGTTCTTC
cdr3_aa: CASSEFGKKRGEQFF

j_call: TRBJ1-1
d_call: -
clone_size: -
v_call: TRBV30
cdr3_nt: TGTGCCTGGAGTGTACGTTTCAGGATTGGCACTGAAGCTTTCTTT
cdr3_aa: CAWSVRFRIGTEAFF

j_call: TRBJ1-1
d_call: -
clone_size: -
v_call: TRBV18
cdr3_nt: TGTGCCAGCTCACCGAGTCTAAAGTTCGGGATGAACACTGAAGCTTTCTTT
cdr3_aa: CASSPSLKFGMNTEAFF

j_call: TRBJ2-1
d_call: -
clone_size: -
v_call: TRBV11-2
cdr3_nt: TGTGCCAGCAGCTTTTCCTACGACAATGAGCAGTTCTTC
cdr3_aa: CASSFSYDNEQFF

j_call: TRBJ1-3
d_call: TRBD1
clone_size: -
v_call: TRBV11-2
cdr3_nt: TGTGCCAGCAGCCCGGGGACAGTCTCTGGAAACACCATATATTTT
cdr3_aa: CASSPGTVSGNTIYF

j_call: TRBJ2-1
d_call: TRBD2
clone_size: once
v_call: TRBV3-1/TRBV3-2
cdr3_nt: TGTGCCAGCAGCCGCGGAAAACTAGCGGGGGGCCCCCTCAATGAGCAGTTCTTC
cdr3_aa: CASSRGKLAGGPLNEQFF

j_call: TRBJ1-2
d_call: TRBD1
clone_size: -
v_call: TRBV9
cdr3_nt: TGTGCCAGCAGCGTAGAGGGGACAGGGGTTTTTGATGGCTACACCTTC
cdr3_aa: CASSVEGTGVFDGYTF

j_call: TRBJ1-1
d_call: -
clone_size: -
v_call: TRBV12-3/TRBV12-4
cdr3_nt: TGTGCCAGCAGTTTGGGCAGGAACACTGAAGCTTTCTTT
cdr3_aa: CASSLGRNTEAFF

j_call: TRBJ2-2
d_call: -
clone_size: -
v_call: TRBV27
cdr3_nt: TGTGCCAGCAGTTTGGCAGGGCTGGTCACCGGGGAGCTGTTTTTT
cdr3_aa: CASSLAGLVTGELFF

j_call: TRBJ2-2
d_call: -
clone_size: few
v_call: TRBV11-2
cdr3_nt: TGTGCCAGCAGCGGAACGGCCAGGGGCACCGGGGAGCTGTTTTTT
cdr3_aa: CASSGTARGTGELFF

j_call: TRBJ1-2
d_call: -
clone_size: -
v_call: TRBV30
cdr3_nt: TGTGCCTGGAGGGGTAAGGACGGAGCTAACTATGGCTACACCTTC
cdr3_aa: CAWRGKDGANYGYTF

j_call: TRBJ1-2
d_call: TRBD1
clone_size: -
v_call: TRBV6-6
cdr3_nt: TGTGCCAGCAGTCCGGACAGGGGTGGCTACACCTTC
cdr3_aa: CASSPDRGGYTF

j_call: TRBJ2-7
d_call: -
clone_size: few
v_call: TRBV7-6
cdr3_nt: TGTGCCAGCAGCTTAGGGGATTACGAGCAGTACTTC
cdr3_aa: CASSLGDYEQYF

j_call: TRBJ1-1
d_call: -
clone_size: -
v_call: TRBV19
cdr3_nt: TGTGCCAGTAACCGCAGAACCAACACTGAAGCTTTCTTT
cdr3_aa: CASNRRTNTEAFF

j_call: TRBJ1-5
d_call: -
clone_size: -
v_call: TRBV15
cdr3_nt: TGTGCCACCAGCAGGACCTCCCGAGGAAATCAGCCCCAGCATTTT
cdr3_aa: CATSRTSRGNQPQHF

j_call: TRBJ2-7
d_call: -
clone_size: -
v_call: TRBV6-1
cdr3_nt: TGTGCCAGCAGTGAAGGTTTACAGGCCTACGAGCAGTACTTC
cdr3_aa: CASSEGLQAYEQYF

j_call: TRBJ2-5
d_call: -
clone_size: -
v_call: TRBV7-2
cdr3_nt: TGTGCCAGCAGCTTAACAGCAAGAGAGAGAGAGACCCAGTACTTC
cdr3_aa: CASSLTARERETQYF

j_call: TRBJ1-1
d_call: TRBD1
clone_size: -
v_call: TRBV6-5
cdr3_nt: TGTGCCAGCAGGGGATCGACAGGGTTATTATCTGAAGCTTTCTTT
cdr3_aa: CASRGSTGLLSEAFF

j_call: TRBJ2-3
d_call: -
clone_size: few
v_call: TRBV11-2
cdr3_nt: TGTGCCAGCAGCCGACCCCGCAGTCTATCTAGCACAGATACGCAGTATTTT
cdr3_aa: CASSRPRSLSSTDTQYF

j_call: TRBJ2-7
d_call: -
clone_size: -
v_call: TRBV10-2
cdr3_nt: TGCGCCAGCAGGGGTTCAGCGGGCCTCTACGAGCAGTACTTC
cdr3_aa: CASRGSAGLYEQYF

j_call: TRBJ2-2
d_call: -
clone_size: -
v_call: TRBV6-1
cdr3_nt: TGTGCCAGCAGTGATCGAAGGGGCAGGTTTTCCGGGGAGCTGTTTTTT
cdr3_aa: CASSDRRGRFSGELFF

j_call: TRBJ1-4
d_call: -
clone_size: once
v_call: TRBV4-3
cdr3_nt: TGCGCCAGCAGCCAAGCCGGGACACGGAATGAAAAACTGTTTTTT
cdr3_aa: CASSQAGTRNEKLFF

j_call: TRBJ1-6
d_call: TRBD1
clone_size: -
v_call: TRBV30
cdr3_nt: TGTGCCTGTCGGGACAGGTATAATTCACCCCTCCACTTT
cdr3_aa: CACRDRYNSPLHF

j_call: TRBJ2-7
d_call: TRBD1
clone_size: -
v_call: TRBV6-5
cdr3_nt: TGTGCCAGCAGTACAGGGGGCGAGCAGTACTTC
cdr3_aa: CASSTGGEQYF

j_call: TRBJ1-1
d_call: -
clone_size: -
v_call: TRBV5-1
cdr3_nt: TGCGCCTCCATGGGGGGGGCCGTGAACACTGAAGCTTTCTTT
cdr3_aa: CASMGGAVNTEAFF

j_call: TRBJ2-5
d_call: -
clone_size: -
v_call: TRBV4-2
cdr3_nt: TGTGCCAGCAGATACCAAGAGACCCAGTACTTC
cdr3_aa: CASRYQETQYF

j_call: TRBJ1-4
d_call: -
clone_size: -
v_call: TRBV6-5
cdr3_nt: TGTGCCAGCAGCGAGACAGGTGAAAAACTGTTTTTT
cdr3_aa: CASSETGEKLFF

j_call: TRBJ1-2
d_call: TRBD1
clone_size: -
v_call: TRBV29-1
cdr3_nt: TGCAGCGGGGACAGACAGGGGGGGGGCTACACCTTC
cdr3_aa: CSGDRQGGGYTF

j_call: TRBJ1-3
d_call: -
clone_size: once
v_call: TRBV18
cdr3_nt: TGTGCCAGCTCACCACAGGCCTTCTCTGGAAACACCATATATTTT
cdr3_aa: CASSPQAFSGNTIYF

j_call: TRBJ2-7
d_call: TRBD1
clone_size: -
v_call: TRBV7-2
cdr3_nt: TGTGCCAGCAGCTTAGTCCAGGACAGGCTTTACGAGCAGTACTTC
cdr3_aa: CASSLVQDRLYEQYF

j_call: TRBJ1-1
d_call: TRBD1
clone_size: -
v_call: TRBV6-6
cdr3_nt: TGTGCCAGCAGTACGACAGGGGTTATCACTGAAGCTTTCTTT
cdr3_aa: CASSTTGVITEAFF

j_call: TRBJ1-4
d_call: TRBD1
clone_size: -
v_call: TRBV12-5
cdr3_nt: TGTGCTAGTGGTTTGGTATCAACAGGGGATAATGAAAAACTGTTTTTT
cdr3_aa: CASGLVSTGDNEKLFF

j_call: TRBJ1-2
d_call: -
clone_size: -
v_call: TRBV6-5
cdr3_nt: TGTGCCAGCAGTCCAGAACCAGGGGTCTATGGCTACACCTTC
cdr3_aa: CASSPEPGVYGYTF

j_call: TRBJ1-2
d_call: -
clone_size: -
v_call: TRBV14
cdr3_nt: TGTGCCAGCAGCCCAGCGCGGGGAACCTATGGCTACACCTTC
cdr3_aa: CASSPARGTYGYTF

j_call: TRBJ2-5
d_call: -
clone_size: few
v_call: TRBV2
cdr3_nt: TGTGCCAGCAGGGGAGGAGGTAAAGAGACCCAGTACTTC
cdr3_aa: CASRGGGKETQYF

j_call: TRBJ2-5
d_call: -
clone_size: -
v_call: TRBV27
cdr3_nt: TGTGCCAGCAGTTCGCTCAAGACAGGCCAAGAGACCCAGTACTTC
cdr3_aa: CASSSLKTGQETQYF

j_call: TRBJ1-6
d_call: -
clone_size: few
v_call: TRBV25-1
cdr3_nt: TGTGCCAGCAGCGACTGGACAGCCCGCAATTCACCCCTCCACTTT
cdr3_aa: CASSDWTARNSPLHF

j_call: TRBJ2-3
d_call: -
clone_size: -
v_call: TRBV4-2
cdr3_nt: TGTGCCAGCAGCCGCCTTGGAGGGAGCACAGATACGCAGTATTTT
cdr3_aa: CASSRLGGSTDTQYF

j_call: TRBJ2-2
d_call: -
clone_size: once
v_call: TRBV2
cdr3_nt: TGTGCCAGCTGTCGGACCTTCACCGGGGAGCTGTTTTTT
cdr3_aa: CASCRTFTGELFF

j_call: TRBJ2-2
d_call: -
clone_size: -
v_call: TRBV12-3/TRBV12-4
cdr3_nt: TGTGCCACCTCAGGAACCGGGGAGCTGTTTTTT
cdr3_aa: CATSGTGELFF

j_call: TRBJ2-3
d_call: TRBD1
clone_size: -
v_call: TRBV5-8
cdr3_nt: TGTGCCAGCAGCGTGGGACAGGGGGTAGATACGCAGTATTTT
cdr3_aa: CASSVGQGVDTQYF

j_call: TRBJ1-1
d_call: TRBD1
clone_size: -
v_call: TRBV30
cdr3_nt: TGTGCCATGAACCTCGGGACAGGCCTCGCAGACACTGAAGCTTTCTTT
cdr3_aa: CAMNLGTGLADTEAFF

j_call: TRBJ1-6
d_call: -
clone_size: -
v_call: TRBV6-5
cdr3_nt: TGTGCCAGCAGTTACACAGAAGGGAATTCACCCCTCCACTTT
cdr3_aa: CASSYTEGNSPLHF

j_call: TRBJ1-5
d_call: TRBD1
clone_size: -
v_call: TRBV19
cdr3_nt: TGTGCCAGTAGCAGGGGGCAACAGCCCCAGCATTTT
cdr3_aa: CASSRGQQPQHF

j_call: TRBJ2-7
d_call: TRBD1
clone_size: -
v_call: TRBV27
cdr3_nt: TGTGCCAGCAGTTCACCCTCGGGCAGGGGGACCTACGAGCAGTACTTC
cdr3_aa: CASSSPSGRGTYEQYF

j_call: TRBJ2-5
d_call: TRBD1
clone_size: -
v_call: TRBV18
cdr3_nt: TGTGCCAGCTCACCAGATACAGGGGGCGCGGAGACCCAGTACTTC
cdr3_aa: CASSPDTGGAETQYF

j_call: TRBJ1-2
d_call: -
clone_size: -
v_call: TRBV14
cdr3_nt: TGTGCCAGCAGCCAAGGTACCCCCTTTGGCTACACCTTC
cdr3_aa: CASSQGTPFGYTF

j_call: TRBJ1-1
d_call: -
clone_size: few
v_call: TRBV14
cdr3_nt: TGTGCCAGCAGCCAAATAACGGGACGTAACACTGAAGCTTTCTTT
cdr3_aa: CASSQITGRNTEAFF